This TCR beta chain was found in a study of T cells expressing NK-cell markers. This CDR3 has 14 amino acids. Germline assignment: CDR1 SGHDT and CDR2 YYEEEE. Template switching by 5'RACE with UMIs generated the TCR beta cDNA. TCRdb reprocessed the 5' RACE reads, keeping one entry per CDR3 protein, no DNA. The data show a few hundred thousand distinct CDR3 sequences, and the top ten clones hold about 0.4%. The origin of this receptor is a man younger than 30 in good health. Specimen: blood T cells: a sorted CD56 or NKG2C T cell subset, CD4+ or CD8+ T cells, or bulk PBMC T cells (not recorded which). The chain employs TRBV5-6 and TRBJ2-3. This CDR3 reads CASSQVRSTDTQYF.